The clone carrying this T cell receptor beta chain has only a few counts. Its antigen is currently unknown. The sample originates from a study of CD8+CD57+ T cells in acquired aplastic anemia. Findings of the study overall: Patients had around 28 CD8+ CDR3 sequences in common with controls (the shared set).

CDR3 size: 14 residues. V dropped 6 bases and J dropped 6 bases, with 14 bases sitting between them. Germline-derived CDR1 and CDR2 are SGHNT and YENEEA. Genomic DNA constituted the template upon which TCR beta VDJ and CDR3 profiling was performed. TCRdb fed the reads into MiXCR, producing one record per CDR3 protein. The sample consists of about 210,000 distinct CDR3 sequences, about 37% of them appearing once. The sequence was obtained from a human donor in good health, serving as a control. The chain is built from TRBV11-3 and TRBJ2-2; possibly TRBD2 for D (6 bases). Material for sequencing was sorted CD4+, CD8+, or CD8+CD57+ T cells (not recorded which) from PBMCs. CDR3 coding DNA: TGTGCCAGCAGACCCGCGGGGTCAGCCGGGGAGCTGTTTTTT. This gives the protein CASRPAGSAGELFF.